These 5 T cell receptor beta chains were sequenced from one sample in a study of blood T cell repertoires in COVID-19 (dated by TCRdb to 2020 to 2022). The library was obtained by the immunoSEQ multiplex PCR assay. TCRdb limited this immuneACCESS table to in-frame rearrangements with V and J called. A share of clones is missing; checked studies link under half to unresolved V genes, and the rest is unexplained. This sample is represented by about 59,000 clones; around four fifths of them were singletons. The top ten hold 10% to 15% of the sample. Sequencing was done on a sample of peripheral blood. These receptors were obtained from a man older than 75 with acute or convalescent COVID-19.

CDR3 residues: CASRSTYNSPLHF. CDR3 sequence (DNA): TGTGCCAGCAGATCCACCTATAATTCACCCCTCCACTTT. The chain is built from TRBV2 and TRBJ1-6; D gene ambiguous. Trimming left V 6 bases short and J 2 bases short, with 5 bases between. The CDR3 spans 13 residues. Germline-derived CDR1 and CDR2 are SNHLY and FYNNEI.

The rearrangement uses TRBV5-4 and TRBJ2-1, with D maybe TRBD2 (6 bases). V gave up 0 bases and J gave up 11 bases, with 9 bases separating them. This CDR3 comprises 12 residues. CDR1 and CDR2 from the germline V gene are SGHNT and YYREEE (reference sequence). The CDR3 nucleotides read TGTGCCAGCAGCTTGGTGGGGGGTCAGCAGTTCTTC. This sequence encodes CASSLVGGQQFF.

This clone was counted a few times. The chain employs TRBV3-1 (or the pseudogene TRBV3-2) and TRBJ2-3, with 11 positions matching TRBD2. Per the germline V gene, CDR1 is LGHDT and CDR2 is YNNKEL (reference sequence). The ends lost 1 base at V and 4 bases at J; junction bases unmatched: 7. The CDR3 consists of 17 residues. The chain's CDR3 is CASSQGGSGRASDTQYF. For the CDR3, the DNA is TGTGCCAGCAGCCAAGGAGGTAGCGGGAGGGCCTCAGATACGCAGTATTTT.

This clone was seen a few times. The CDR3 DNA sequence: TGTGCCAGCAGCGTAGGGCAGGGGCGAAGTGGGGACACTGAAGCTTTCTTT. As protein: CASSVGQGRSGDTEAFF. The chain recombines TRBV9 with TRBJ1-1, with a weak D call TRBD1 (6 bases). Germline CDR1 reads SGDLS; CDR2 reads YYNGEE. CDR3 length equals 17 residues. With 0 bases removed from V and 3 bases from J, the gap between germline ends came to 18 bases.

The rearrangement uses TRBV11-3 and TRBJ2-5; 9 nucleotides line up with TRBD2. V lost 8 bases to trimming and J lost 5 bases; unmatched junction nucleotides: 9. Germline CDR1 and CDR2: SGHNT and YENEEA. The CDR3 runs 14 residues. CDR3 sequence (DNA): TGTGCCAGCCGGCTTGGGACTAGCCGCGAGACCCAGTACTTC. Residues: CASRLGTSRETQYF.